Shown below are 21 T cell receptor beta chains from a single sample sequenced in a study of shared clonotypes between healthy human individuals. Some clones are missing from TCRdb's copy, which holds only in-frame ones; the method was immunoSEQ multiplex PCR. The sample has some 2,000,000 clones; roughly 95% are singletons. The sample taken for sequencing was naive CD4+ T cells sorted from blood. Subset: CD45RA+ positively selected. The receptors shown here come from a man aged 18 to 30 in good health.

The gene calls are TRBV5-1 and TRBJ1-1; unclear D gene. V was pared by 0 bases and J by 3 bases, with 15 bases between. This CDR3 spans 16 amino acids. Germline assignment: CDR1 SGHRS and CDR2 YFSETQ. The CDR3 loop is CASSLAPVTPYTEAFF. CDR3 nucleotides: TGCGCCAGCAGCTTGGCGCCTGTGACCCCCTACACTGAAGCTTTCTTT.

V and J are TRBV10-3 and TRBJ2-3; D possibly corresponds to TRBD1 (5 bases). Looked up from germline, CDR1 is ENHRY and CDR2 is SYGVKD. Trimming removed 3 bases at V and 2 bases at J, with 21 bases between. This CDR3 has 18 amino acids. Here the CDR3 reads CAISESQITGPYTDTQYF. The CDR3 DNA sequence: TGTGCCATCAGTGAATCCCAGATTACAGGTCCCTACACAGATACGCAGTATTTT.

V is TRBV6-1 and J is TRBJ2-7, with D unclear. The V end was cut by 0 bases, the J end by 5 bases, with 5 bases between. Germline V gene lookup returns CDR1 MNHNS and CDR2 SASEGT. The CDR3 consists of 12 residues. The CDR3 DNA is TGTGCCAGCAGTGAAGCGCGTCACGAGCAGTACTTC. Translated, it gives CASSEARHEQYF.

This chain links TRBV6-1 with TRBJ2-1; TRBD2 matches at 8 bases. Germline CDR1 MNHNS, CDR2 SASEGT. With V trimmed by 2 bases and J by 9 bases, 9 bases remained unmatched. The length of the CDR3 is 15 residues. CDR3 sequence reads: CASSEKKGLVGEQFF. The CDR3, as DNA: TGTGCCAGCAGTGAAAAAAAGGGACTAGTGGGTGAGCAGTTCTTC.

CDR3: CASSIKQGALGSTNEKLFF. DNA of the CDR3: TGTGCCAGTAGTATTAAACAGGGCGCCCTTGGGTCGACTAATGAAAAACTGTTTTTT. V and J are TRBV19 and TRBJ1-4; a weak D match, TRBD1 (6 bases). Germline V gene data show CDR1 as LNHDA and CDR2 as SQIVND (reference sequence). The V and J ends lost 3 bases and 2 bases respectively, with 22 bases between them. The CDR3 is made up of 19 amino acids.

This chain joins TRBV19 and TRBJ2-7; 9 positions agree with TRBD2. Unmatched junction bases numbered 15, after V lost 7 bases and J lost 2 bases. Looked up from germline, CDR1 is LNHDA and CDR2 is SQIVND (reference sequence). The CDR3 length is 17 residues. In nucleotides, the CDR3 is TGTGCCAGTATCGTAGACGCTGCTAGCGGGGATACCTACGAGCAGTACTTC. Amino acids: CASIVDAASGDTYEQYF.

This rearrangement joins TRBV6-1 to TRBJ1-3, with 7 bases identical to TRBD1. The CDR3 contains 15 residues. CDR1 is MNHNS and CDR2 is SASEGT in the germline V gene. Germline trimming cut 2 bases from V and 8 bases from J; bases unmatched to any gene: 9. In DNA, the CDR3 is TGTGCCAGCAGTGAATATTGGGACAGTGCATACACCATATATTTT. Its translation is CASSEYWDSAYTIYF.

The V call is TRBV2, the J call TRBJ2-4; a weak D match, TRBD1 (7 bases). The CDR3 spans 13 residues. Per the germline V gene, CDR1 is SNHLY and CDR2 is FYNNEI. Between the trimmed V and J ends, which lost 3 bases and 9 bases, there was a span of 12 bases. The CDR3 here is CASSDRGDSIQYF. The CDR3 bases are TGTGCCAGCAGTGACAGGGGGGACAGCATTCAGTACTTC.

The rearrangement joins TRBV7-2 to TRBJ2-5; D unresolved. Germline V gene sequence: CDR1 SGHTA, CDR2 FQGNSA. Trimming shortened V by 1 base and J by 5 bases, and 11 bases separated the two germline ends. The CDR3 totals 14 residues. DNA of the CDR3: TGTGCCAGCAGCTTAGTGGGGAACGGGGAGACCCAGTACTTC. Protein product: CASSLVGNGETQYF.

This clone appeared a single time. The J gene is TRBJ1-2, the V gene TRBV19; D is unclear. The CDR3 is 19 residues long. The V end lost 3 bases, the J end lost 4 bases, and 27 bases lay between the germline ends. Germline lookup yields CDR1 LNHDA and CDR2 SQIVND (reference sequence). As DNA, the CDR3 is TGTGCCAGTAGTATGGCCCCGGGGTTGGGATCGCCGAGTGTCTATGGCTACACCTTC. Translating it yields CASSMAPGLGSPSVYGYTF.

The genes are TRBV7-2 and TRBJ2-3; D is ambiguous. The CDR3 is 11 amino acids. Germline CDR1 is SGHTA and CDR2 is FQGNSA. Trimming removed 5 bases from V and 4 bases from J, with 4 bases in between. The CDR3 nucleotides are TGTGCCAGCAGCGTTTCAGATACGCAGTATTTT. Translating it yields CASSVSDTQYF.

The V call is TRBV4-1, the J call TRBJ2-2; tentative D call: TRBD2 (5 bases). Deletions cut 2 bases from V and 1 base from J, with 11 bases between. Germline V gene sequence: CDR1 MGHRA, CDR2 YSYEKL. The CDR3 has 16 residues. The CDR3, as DNA: TGCGCCAGCAGCCAAAGTGCAGGACTGAACACCGGGGAGCTGTTTTTT. Encoded protein: CASSQSAGLNTGELFF.

Points on this clone: Within the sample, other DNA sequences also encode this same CDR3. The chain uses TRBV5-1 and TRBJ1-2; no reliable D call. The V and J ends lost 2 bases and 2 bases respectively, with 7 bases between them. The CDR3 consists of 13 residues. Germline CDR1 and CDR2: SGHRS and YFSETQ. The CDR3 sequence: CASSFEGNYGYTF. In nucleotides, the CDR3 is TGCGCCAGCAGCTTCGAAGGGAACTATGGCTACACCTTC.

The chain uses TRBV1 and TRBJ2-3; the DNA was not compared with TRBD2, the D call given in the table. TRBV1 is a recognized pseudogene. The CDR3 runs 16 residues. This CDR3 reads CTSSLLAGEPTDTQYF. CDR3 nucleotide sequence: TGCACCAGCAGCCTACTAGCGGGAGAACCCACAGATACGCAGTATTTT.

The J gene is TRBJ1-2, the V gene TRBV6-1; weak D call: TRBD1 (5 bases). CDR1 and CDR2 from the germline V gene are MNHNS and SASEGT. The CDR3 consists of 13 residues. V was trimmed by 6 bases and J by 4 bases, leaving 12 bases between them. The CDR3 reads CASRATGLYGYTF. The CDR3 coding sequence is TGTGCCAGCAGGGCCACAGGCCTCTATGGCTACACCTTC.

This clone was counted a single time. Other DNA sequences within the sample encode an identical CDR3. This chain connects TRBV6-5 to TRBJ1-6, with 8 positions matching TRBD1. Per germline, CDR1 MNHEY and CDR2 SVGAGI. The CDR3 length is 14 residues. Trimming at V came to 7 bases and at J to 5 bases, leaving 4 bases not matched to a gene. CDR3 protein: CASTRTGNNSPLHF. CDR3 coding DNA: TGTGCCAGCACCCGGACAGGGAATAATTCACCCCTCCACTTT.

The CDR3 nucleotides read TGCAGCGTTGACTGGGGACGTGCTGGGACTGAAGCTTTCTTT. This encodes CSVDWGRAGTEAFF. The chain links TRBV29-1 to TRBJ1-1, with D possibly being TRBD1 (5 bases). V lost 3 bases, J lost 5 bases, and 16 bases lay in between. CDR3 length equals 14 residues. CDR1 is SQVTM and CDR2 is ANQGSEA in the germline V gene.

J is TRBJ2-7 and V is TRBV6-5; TRBD1 aligns across 9 bases. The V gene's germline CDR1 is MNHEY and CDR2 SVGAGI. The J segment lost 2 bases and the V segment lost 7 bases, leaving 9 bases of the junction unmatched. CDR3 length equals 15 residues. Written as DNA, the CDR3 is TGTGCCAGCACCTCCCCGGACAGGGGAACCTACGAGCAGTACTTC. It is translated as CASTSPDRGTYEQYF.

The chain is built from TRBV5-6 and TRBJ2-3; TRBD1 aligns across 7 bases. Germline V lookup: CDR1 SGHDT, CDR2 YYEEEE. After removal of 0 bases from V and 6 bases from J, the junction contained 4 bases not matched to a gene. The CDR3 extends over 14 amino acids. CDR3 DNA: TGTGCCAGCAGCTTGGACAGGGGCGGGGATACGCAGTATTTT. Its protein product is CASSLDRGGDTQYF.

This chain uses TRBV19 with TRBJ1-2, with TRBD1 matching 7 bases. V was clipped by 6 bases and J by 8 bases; unmatched bases: 9. Germline V gene data show CDR1 as LNHDA and CDR2 as SQIVND (reference sequence). CDR3 length equals 13 residues. The CDR3 region has the DNA TGTGCCAGTAGGACGACAGGGTCGATCGGCTACACCTTC. Translation: CASRTTGSIGYTF.

The V gene is TRBV30, the J gene TRBJ1-5; no firm D call. The CDR3 loop spans 13 amino acids. The germline V gene encodes CDR1 GTSNPN and CDR2 SVGIG (reference sequence). With 1 base removed from V and 2 bases from J, the gap between germline ends came to 6 bases. DNA for the CDR3: TGTGCCTGGAGTGCGGTAGGCAATCAGCCCCAGCATTTT. Its protein is CAWSAVGNQPQHF.